The 17 T cell receptor beta chains in this list originate from one sample, sequenced in a study of molecular identifiers for immune sequencing clone quantification. Using its own MiXCR run on the PCR reads, TCRdb lists one record per CDR3 protein. The sample carries a few hundred thousand distinct CDR3 sequences, over 20% recorded once. The sequenced material came from naive CD8+ T cells from blood, with Jurkat cell RNA spiked in. Regarding subset: FACS-sorted CD8+CD4-CCR7+CD45RA+ naive T cells. These TCRs come from a human donor in good health. Some libraries in this study had Jurkat cell RNA spiked in.

In its sample, this clonotype was seen a few times. The chain is built from TRBV7-6 and TRBJ2-2; 10 bases line up with TRBD1. J was trimmed by 5 bases and V by 4 bases; bases with no gene match: 7. This CDR3 region has 16 residues. CDR1 and CDR2 (germline): SGHVS, FNYEAQ. CDR3 residues: CASSSTGGRGTGELFF. The CDR3 region has the DNA TGTGCCAGCAGCTCGACAGGGGGCCGAGGGACCGGGGAGCTGTTTTTT.

In the case of this clonotype: This clone may be a read error of a much larger clone one base away. Likely a read error: the CDR3 ends without its conserved phenylalanine or tryptophan. J is TRBJ2-2 and V is TRBV4-3, with D possibly matching TRBD1 (5 bases). This CDR3 spans 18 amino acids. Germline CDR1 and CDR2: LGHNA and YSLEER. The V gene lost 4 bases and the J gene lost 1 base, with 19 bases spanning the gap. CDR3 protein: CASSPAYRQIQNTGELFC. DNA of the CDR3: TGCGCCAGCAGCCCTGCTTACAGACAGATCCAGAACACCGGGGAGCTGTTTTGT.

This clonotype was seen only a few times. This chain links TRBV6-1 with TRBJ2-7, with 12 bases matching TRBD1. The junction had 9 bases not matched to a gene; V was cut back by 6 bases and J by 0 bases. The CDR3 consists of 17 residues. Germline CDR1 MNHNS, CDR2 SASEGT. Here the CDR3 reads CASRPGTGGLSSYEQYF. The CDR3 DNA is TGTGCCAGCAGGCCCGGGACAGGGGGCCTAAGCTCCTACGAGCAGTACTTC.

This clonotype was found a few times. The genes are TRBV2 and TRBJ2-1; 9 bases align to TRBD1. The CDR3 covers 15 residues. V shed 8 bases, J shed 5 bases, and the junction held 10 bases outside the gene matches. Germline V gene lookup returns CDR1 SNHLY and CDR2 FYNNEI. CDR3 DNA sequence: TGTGCCAGCCTATGGGGACAGGGTACGCACAATGAGCAGTTCTTC. It codes for CASLWGQGTHNEQFF.

This clonotype has a count of ten or more. The genes are TRBV4-1 and TRBJ2-4, with 8 nucleotides matching TRBD1. With V trimmed by 4 bases and J by 8 bases, 7 bases remained unmatched. The germline gives CDR1 MGHRA, CDR2 YSYEKL. The CDR3 is 14 amino acids. This CDR3 is CASSLRTGPDIQYF. The DNA of the CDR3 is TGCGCCAGCAGCCTACGGACAGGGCCGGACATTCAGTACTTC.

This clonotype was observed at least ten times. The CDR3 DNA follows: TGTGCCAGCTCACCATCAACCCCGGCCCCCTACAATGAGCAGTTCTTC. It yields the protein CASSPSTPAPYNEQFF. This chain connects TRBV18 to TRBJ2-1; unclear D gene. Germline loops: CDR1 KGHSH, CDR2 LQKENI. Trimming left V 2 bases short and J 2 bases short, with 13 bases between. The CDR3 has 16 residues.

This sequence joins TRBV9 and TRBJ2-5; D could derive from TRBD1 or TRBD2 (5 bases each). With 0 bases removed from V and 2 bases from J, the gap between germline ends came to 8 bases. Per germline, CDR1 SGDLS and CDR2 YYNGEE. The CDR3 runs 14 residues. This chain's CDR3 is CASSVGDLQETQYF. DNA for the CDR3: TGTGCCAGCAGCGTAGGGGACCTGCAAGAGACCCAGTACTTC.

A word on this clonotype: This likely came from a read error, as a far larger clone is one base away. The V gene is TRBV7-2, the J gene TRBJ2-7; D unclear. The CDR3 sequence is 12 residues long. Germline V gene lookup returns CDR1 SGHTA and CDR2 FQGNSA. CDR3 loop: CVSSSGSYEQYF. CDR3 coding DNA: TGTGTCAGCAGCTCCGGATCCTACGAGCAGTACTTC.

This clonotype was counted many times. This chain joins TRBV29-1 and TRBJ2-7; TRBD1 matches 10 bases. V shed 5 bases and J 2 bases; nucleotides not matched to a gene: 3. Germline CDR1 and CDR2: SQVTM and ANQGSEA. CDR3 length equals 13 residues. The CDR3 protein is CSVRGQGPYEQYF. Written as DNA, the CDR3 is TGCAGCGTTAGGGGACAGGGGCCCTACGAGCAGTACTTC.

This chain joins TRBV7-9 and TRBJ1-2; 8 nucleotides match TRBD1. From germline, CDR1 is SEHNR and CDR2 FQNEAQ (reference sequence). Germline trimming cut 5 bases from V and 4 bases from J; bases unmatched to any gene: 12. This CDR3 contains 16 residues. The DNA of the CDR3 is TGTGCCAGCAGCCCGCAGCGGACAGGGACGGTCTATGGCTACACCTTC. Translating gives CASSPQRTGTVYGYTF.

This clonotype was observed many times. The chain carries TRBV5-6 and TRBJ2-2, with D possibly being TRBD1 (5 bases). CDR3 length: 14 amino acids. Germline loops: CDR1 SGHDT, CDR2 YYEEEE. Trimming took off 1 base at V and 6 bases at J, with 10 bases between the two ends. The CDR3 loop reads CASSLRGSAGELFF. In nucleotides, the CDR3 is TGTGCCAGCAGCTTGAGGGGATCGGCCGGGGAGCTGTTTTTT.

Comment on this clonotype: Its ends do not fully match the called genes, so a read error is possible. This sequence joins TRBV7-2 and TRBJ1-6; TRBD1 matches at 7 bases. This CDR3 has 16 amino acids. Germline CDR1 is SGHTA and CDR2 is FQGNSA. Here the CDR3 reads CASSLAGGDYSSPLHF. The CDR3 DNA follows: TGTGCCAGCAGCTTAGCAGGGGGCGATTATAGTTCACCCCTCCACTTT.

The V gene is TRBV20-1, the J gene TRBJ2-7; TRBD2 is a possible D gene (5 bases). The CDR3 spans 15 residues. Germline CDR1 DFQATT, CDR2 SNEGSKA (reference sequence). Between the trimmed V and J ends, which lost 1 base and 3 bases, there was a span of 16 bases. CDR3 sequence: CSARGGESVGYEQYF. The DNA for the CDR3 is TGCAGTGCTAGAGGTGGGGAGTCAGTGGGCTACGAGCAGTACTTC.

The rearrangement links TRBV19 to TRBJ2-7; the D gene is possibly TRBD2 (6 bases). V was clipped by 3 bases and J by 1 base, with 19 bases between them. Germline assignment: CDR1 LNHDA and CDR2 SQIVND (reference sequence). The CDR3 sequence is 17 residues long. CDR3 residues: CASSIGLPTEPSYEQYF. CDR3 sequence (DNA): TGTGCCAGTAGTATCGGACTACCCACCGAGCCATCCTACGAGCAGTACTTC.

The chain recombines TRBV19 with TRBJ2-7; perhaps D is TRBD1 or TRBD2 (6 bases each). Germline lookup yields CDR1 LNHDA and CDR2 SQIVND (reference sequence). V was clipped by 2 bases and J by 6 bases, with 14 bases between them. The CDR3 covers 14 residues. CDR3 amino acids: CASSIRPGAAEQYF. The CDR3 nucleotides are TGTGCCAGTAGTATACGTCCGGGGGCGGCCGAGCAGTACTTC.

Of note for this clonotype: Being one base from a much bigger clone, this may be a read error. This sequence joins TRBV4-1 and TRBJ2-7, with D possibly being TRBD1 (6 bases). This CDR3 spans 15 amino acids. Germline loops: CDR1 MGHRA, CDR2 YSYEKL. For the CDR3, the DNA is TGCGCCAGCAGCTTACGCTCCGGGACATTTAACGAGCGGTACTTC. The encoded protein is CASSLRSGTFNERYF.

This clonotype was recorded many times. This sequence joins TRBV6-6 and TRBJ1-1; D unclear. This CDR3 comprises 15 residues. V lost 6 bases, J lost 4 bases, and 18 bases lay in between. CDR1 MNHNY and CDR2 SVGAGI come from the germline V gene (reference sequence). CDR3 DNA sequence: TGTGCCAGCAGCCCCTCAGGTTCTGGCGCCACTGAAGCTTTCTTT. It specifies CASSPSGSGATEAFF.